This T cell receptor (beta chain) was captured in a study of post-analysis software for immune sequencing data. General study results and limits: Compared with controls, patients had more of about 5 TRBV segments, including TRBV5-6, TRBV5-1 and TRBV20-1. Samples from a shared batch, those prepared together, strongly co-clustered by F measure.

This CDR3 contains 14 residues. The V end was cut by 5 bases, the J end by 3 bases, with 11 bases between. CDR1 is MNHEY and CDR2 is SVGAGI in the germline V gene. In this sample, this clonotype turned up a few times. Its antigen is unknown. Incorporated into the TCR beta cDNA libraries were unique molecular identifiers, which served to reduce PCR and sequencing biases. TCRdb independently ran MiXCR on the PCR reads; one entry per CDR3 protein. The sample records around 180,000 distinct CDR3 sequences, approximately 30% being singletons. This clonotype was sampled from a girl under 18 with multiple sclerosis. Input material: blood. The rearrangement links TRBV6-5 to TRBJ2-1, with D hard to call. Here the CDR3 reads CASSVADNYNEQFF. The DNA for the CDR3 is TGTGCCAGCAGTGTAGCAGACAACTACAATGAGCAGTTCTTC.